The 19 T cell receptor beta chains presented below share a single source sample, sequenced in a study of blood T cells in healthy people across ages. Alongside a J-beta primer mix, a sample-barcoded 5' primer served in a second PCR lasting 7 to 11 cycles. TCRdb reanalysed the 5' RACE reads using MiXCR and keeps one entry per CDR3 protein. The data contain approximately 960,000 distinct CDR3 sequences, 25% to 30% of them seen just once; the ten biggest clones take up about a tenth. This sample also belongs to another study, concerning T cells of mothers and their children.

Material: blood. The receptors were sampled from a woman aged 40 to 55 in good health.

Worth noting for this clonotype: A read error may produce the germline difference seen at one junction end. The chain uses TRBV9 and TRBJ1-3; D remains ambiguous. Germline values: CDR1 SGDLS, CDR2 YYNGEE. The CDR3 is 12 amino acids. The CDR3 region has the DNA TGTGCCAGCAGCGTTGAGGGAAACGCCATATATTTT. Residues: CASSVEGNAIYF. Variable domain in full (rest from reference TRBV9 and TRBJ1-3): DSGVTQTPKHLITATGQRVTLRCSPRSGDLSVYWYQQSLDQGLQFLIQYYNGEERAKGNILERFSAQQFPDLHSELNLSSLELGDSALYFCASSVEGNAIYFGEGSWLTVV.

Of note for this clonotype: The junction differs from germline at one of its ends, possibly a read error. The chain carries TRBV5-1 and TRBJ2-6; 7 bases are shared with TRBD1. This CDR3 region has 16 residues. Per the germline V gene, CDR1 is SGHRS and CDR2 is YFSETQ. The CDR3 region has the DNA TGCGCCAGCAGCCTAGAAGGGACAGCCGGGGCCAACATCCTGACTTTC. It codes for CASSLEGTAGANILTF.

The V call is TRBV20-1, the J call TRBJ2-5; D might be TRBD2 (6 bases). The CDR3 contains 13 residues. V dropped 6 bases and J dropped 1 base, with 12 bases sitting between them. The germline V gene has CDR1 DFQATT and CDR2 SNEGSKA (reference sequence). The CDR3 loop reads CSARPSAQETQYF. In nucleotides, the CDR3 is TGCAGTGCCCGTCCTAGCGCCCAAGAGACCCAGTACTTC.

Ten or more counts support this clonotype. The chain combines TRBV6-5 with TRBJ2-3, with 8 nucleotides matching TRBD1. In germline, CDR1 is MNHEY, CDR2 SVGAGI. The CDR3 spans 16 residues. After removal of 4 bases from V and 4 bases from J, the junction contained 10 bases not matched to a gene. The CDR3 coding sequence is TGTGCCAGCAGTTTCACCGGGACAGGATCCTCAGATACGCAGTATTTT. The encoded protein is CASSFTGTGSSDTQYF.

This clonotype has at least ten counts. The CDR3 loop reads CSVQLGGLYEQYF. The CDR3 DNA reads TGCAGCGTTCAATTAGGGGGACTCTACGAGCAGTACTTC. The rearrangement uses TRBV29-1 and TRBJ2-7; D is perhaps TRBD1 or TRBD2 (6 bases each). Looked up from germline, CDR1 is SQVTM and CDR2 is ANQGSEA. This CDR3 comprises 13 residues. The V gene lost 5 bases and the J gene lost 3 bases, with 14 bases spanning the gap.

This sequence joins TRBV3-1 and TRBJ2-7, with D hard to call. The V end was cut by 6 bases, the J end by 6 bases, with 12 bases between. Germline values: CDR1 LGHDT, CDR2 YNNKEL (reference sequence). This CDR3 contains 12 residues. The CDR3 nucleotides read TGTGCCAGCAGTCTCGGACCGTCCGAGCAGTACTTC. Translated: CASSLGPSEQYF.

This clonotype appeared a few times. The chain employs TRBV28 and TRBJ1-1; 9 bases agree with TRBD1. J gave up 11 bases and V 6 bases, and 19 bases lay outside the gene matches. The CDR3 runs to 16 residues. The germline gives CDR1 MDHEN, CDR2 SYDVKM. CDR3 coding DNA: TGTGCCAGCAGCGACGACGCGACAGGGGGGAAAGGGCGGGCTTTCTTT. The encoded protein is CASSDDATGGKGRAFF.

The chain combines TRBV11-2 with TRBJ2-1; TRBD2 is a possible D gene (6 bases). There are 15 residues in the CDR3. The V gene's germline CDR1 is SGHAT and CDR2 FQNNGV. Trimming stripped 4 bases from V and 0 bases from J, with 10 bases between. CDR3 bases: TGTGCCAGCAGCTCGGCGGGGCTCTCCTACAATGAGCAGTTCTTC. Its protein is CASSSAGLSYNEQFF.

This clonotype was counted many times. The genes are TRBV4-2 and TRBJ2-7, with 10 nucleotides matching TRBD1. The junction had 3 bases not matched to a gene; V was cut back by 5 bases and J by 2 bases. The CDR3 spans 14 residues. Germline V gene lookup returns CDR1 LGHNA and CDR2 YNFKEQ. For the CDR3, the DNA is TGTGCCAGCAGCATGACAGGGGGCACCTACGAGCAGTACTTC. Encoded protein: CASSMTGGTYEQYF.

This clonotype has more than one count but fewer than ten. The V call is TRBV6-1, the J call TRBJ1-1; a weak D match, TRBD1 (6 bases). The V gene's germline CDR1 is MNHNS and CDR2 SASEGT. Trimming removed 5 bases at V and 7 bases at J, with 14 bases between. The CDR3 runs 13 residues. CDR3 sequence: CASSTGIRGEAFF. CDR3 in DNA: TGTGCCAGCAGTACAGGGATACGGGGTGAAGCTTTCTTT.

This clonotype was counted a few times. The chain uses TRBV11-2 and TRBJ1-2; 9 bases fit TRBD1. The CDR3 consists of 17 residues. Germline CDR1 reads SGHAT; CDR2 reads FQNNGV. The V segment lost 5 bases and the J segment 6 bases; nucleotides outside the gene matches: 16. The chain's CDR3 is CASSLTLGGQGKDGYTF. In nucleotides, the CDR3 is TGTGCCAGCAGCCTCACACTCGGCGGACAGGGGAAGGATGGCTACACCTTC.

This chain joins TRBV27 and TRBJ1-6; D may be TRBD1 (6 bases). Germline values: CDR1 MNHEY, CDR2 SMNVEV (reference sequence). There are 18 residues in the CDR3. Trimming pared 5 bases from V and 11 bases from J, leaving 28 bases between. CDR3 sequence (DNA): TGTGCCAGCAGTCTCCATATTGGGGGGCCTCTCATGGATCCACCCCTCCACTTT. The encoded protein is CASSLHIGGPLMDPPLHF.

The chain has TRBV7-8 and TRBJ1-5; 7 bases match TRBD1. This CDR3 region has 15 residues. With 1 base clipped from V and 3 bases from J, the junction kept 3 bases outside the gene matches. From germline, CDR1 is SGHVS and CDR2 FQNEAQ. In DNA, the CDR3 is TGTGCCAGCAGCTTAGGACAGGGACACAATCAGCCCCAGCATTTT. Translated: CASSLGQGHNQPQHF.

This clonotype was counted only a few times. The rearrangement links TRBV3-1 to TRBJ2-3, with TRBD2 matching over 9 bases. This CDR3 has 16 residues. Germline loops: CDR1 LGHDT, CDR2 YNNKEL (reference sequence). With V trimmed by 3 bases and J by 5 bases, 9 bases remained unmatched. CDR3 sequence (DNA): TGTGCCAGCAGCCATCCGAGCGGGGGGTATGAAGATACGCAGTATTTT. It encodes CASSHPSGGYEDTQYF.

This clonotype occurred many times. The chain combines TRBV7-2 with TRBJ2-3; D unclear. Per the germline V gene, CDR1 is SGHTA and CDR2 is FQGNSA. V was shortened by 7 bases and J by 7 bases, with 9 bases between the two germline ends. The CDR3 extends over 11 amino acids. The CDR3 bases are TGTGCCAGCACCACATTCAATACGCAGTATTTT. As protein: CASTTFNTQYF.

Details on this clonotype: This may come from a read error, since a much larger clone is one base off. The genes are TRBV29-1 and TRBJ2-7, with TRBD1 matching 8 bases. The closer fit of TRBJ2-1 to the DNA end suggests the J call may be wrong. This CDR3 region has 14 residues. Looked up from germline, CDR1 is SQVTM and CDR2 is ANQGSEA. The CDR3 DNA reads TGCAGCGTTACAACCGGGACAGGAGCCTACGAGCAGTTCTTC. The encoded protein is CSVTTGTGAYEQFF.

This clonotype was detected only a few times. V and J are TRBV10-3 and TRBJ2-5; TRBD2 aligns across 12 bases. The CDR3 has 14 amino acids. From germline, CDR1 is ENHRY and CDR2 SYGVKD. J lost 5 bases, V lost 8 bases, and 6 bases had no gene match. The CDR3 DNA follows: TGTGCCATCGGGGCTAGCGGGGGGGCCGAGACCCAGTACTTC. Translation: CAIGASGGAETQYF.

This clonotype was recorded a few times. The chain uses TRBV27 and TRBJ2-7; 7 bases align to TRBD1. CDR1 MNHEY and CDR2 SMNVEV come from the germline V gene (reference sequence). This CDR3 region has 14 residues. The V and J ends lost 1 base and 6 bases, in that order; junction bases with no gene match: 6. In nucleotides, the CDR3 is TGTGCCAGCAGTTTATTGGACAGGTCTGGCGAGCAGTACTTC. Translated, it gives CASSLLDRSGEQYF.

This clonotype has a count of ten or more. The chain links TRBV29-1 to TRBJ2-1; D may be TRBD1 (5 bases). CDR1 SQVTM and CDR2 ANQGSEA come from the germline V gene. V gave up 4 bases and J gave up 0 bases, with 13 bases separating them. This CDR3 is 15 amino acids long. The DNA for the CDR3 is TGCAGCGTTGGAACAGGCCTGAGCTCCTACAATGAGCAGTTCTTC. The encoded protein is CSVGTGLSSYNEQFF.